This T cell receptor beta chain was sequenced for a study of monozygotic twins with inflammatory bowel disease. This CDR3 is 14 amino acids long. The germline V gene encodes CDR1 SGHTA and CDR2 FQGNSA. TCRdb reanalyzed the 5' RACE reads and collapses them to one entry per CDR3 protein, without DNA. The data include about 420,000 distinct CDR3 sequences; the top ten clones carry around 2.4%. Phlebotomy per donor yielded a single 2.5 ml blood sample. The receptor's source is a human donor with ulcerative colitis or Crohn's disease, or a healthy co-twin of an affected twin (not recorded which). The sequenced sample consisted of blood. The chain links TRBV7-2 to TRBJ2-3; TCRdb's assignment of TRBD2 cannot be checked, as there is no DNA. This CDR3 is CASNSGTHTDTQYF.